This T cell receptor beta chain was recorded in a study of technical replicates of blood from several donors. The table came from immunoSEQ multiplex PCR; TCRdb's copy has only in-frame clones and leaves some out. The sample holds more than 60,000 clones, 87% seen once. Per germline, CDR1 SNHLY and CDR2 FYNNEI. V was pared by 4 bases and J by 5 bases, with 17 bases between. CDR3 length: 15 residues. The receptor's source is a human donor in good health. Some clones in this sample may be carry-over from other donors' samples. The chain has TRBV2 and TRBJ1-2, with D possibly TRBD1 on 6 matching bases. Sequenced material: PBMCs. CDR3 residues: CASSVDGTTIYGYTF. The CDR3 DNA is TGTGCCAGCAGTGTCGACGGGACAACTATATATGGCTACACCTTC.